These 24 T cell receptor beta chains were all obtained from the same sample, sequenced in a study of identical twins. TCRdb re-derived calls from the 5' RACE reads in MiXCR, one entry per CDR3 protein. This table holds 500,000 to 700,000 distinct CDR3 sequences, under 8.5% found once. Another study also made use of these data, one on yellow fever vaccine responses in identical twins.

The source material was PBMCs. The receptors were gathered from a woman in her late teens or twenties in good health.

The table lists this clonotype with many counts. The genes are TRBV24-1 and TRBJ1-2; D is unresolved. This CDR3 comprises 14 residues. The V gene lost 3 bases and the J gene lost 8 bases, with 15 bases spanning the gap. The germline V gene has CDR1 KGHDR and CDR2 SFDVKD. CDR3: CATSDPPSTDGYTF. The CDR3 DNA is TGTGCCACCAGTGATCCCCCATCGACCGACGGCTACACCTTC.

This clonotype came up a few times. V usage is TRBV5-1 and J usage is TRBJ2-3; D is undetermined. Trimming took 0 bases from V and 0 from J, leaving 11 bases between them. Germline V gene sequence: CDR1 SGHRS, CDR2 YFSETQ. This CDR3 has 16 amino acids. The CDR3 region has the DNA TGCGCCAGCAGCTTGGCCAGCCAGCCTAGCACAGATACGCAGTATTTT. It is translated as CASSLASQPSTDTQYF.

This clonotype was recorded once. The chain employs TRBV7-8 and TRBJ2-3, with unresolved D. Deletions cut 7 bases from V and 0 bases from J, with 14 bases between. Germline-derived CDR1 and CDR2 are SGHVS and FQNEAQ. CDR3 length: 15 residues. As DNA, the CDR3 is TGTGCCAGCACCCCATGGGCTTTTAGCACAGATACGCAGTATTTT. It is translated as CASTPWAFSTDTQYF.

A few counts support this clonotype. The chain employs TRBV15 and TRBJ2-3, with TRBD2 as a possible D gene (6 bases). The germline CDR1 and CDR2 sequences are LNHNV and YYDKDF (reference sequence). Trimming pared 0 bases from V and 2 bases from J, leaving 12 bases between. The length of the CDR3 is 16 residues. CDR3 nucleotides: TGTGCCACCAGCAGAGATGGAGGGCCCTCCACAGATACGCAGTATTTT. Protein product: CATSRDGGPSTDTQYF.

CDR3 sequence reads: CASRVGGGRTDTQYF. As DNA, the CDR3 is TGTGCCAGCCGCGTAGGCGGGGGGCGCACAGATACGCAGTATTTT. The V call is TRBV18, the J call TRBJ2-3; 8 nucleotides align to TRBD2. J lost 1 base, V lost 8 bases, and 8 bases had no gene match. Germline V CDR1 and CDR2: KGHSH, LQKENI. This CDR3 spans 15 amino acids. Supplemented by reference TRBV18 and TRBJ2-3, the full variable domain reads NAGVMQNPRHLVRRRGQEARLRCSPMKGHSHVYWYRQLPEEGLKFMVYLQKENIIDESGMPKERFSAEFPKEGPSILRIQQVVRGDSAAYFCASRVGGGRTDTQYFGPGTRLTVL.

This clonotype was picked up a small number of times. The chain links TRBV5-1 to TRBJ1-3; D is unresolved. Trimming took 1 base from V and 4 from J, leaving 12 bases between them. The CDR3 is 15 residues long. Germline V CDR1 and CDR2: SGHRS, YFSETQ. CDR3 sequence reads: CASSLTTIPGNTIYF. The CDR3 DNA reads as TGCGCCAGCAGCTTGACGACGATCCCGGGAAACACCATATATTTT.

This clonotype was recorded many times. The V gene is TRBV29-1, the J gene TRBJ2-1; D possibly corresponds to TRBD2 (6 bases). Germline V lookup: CDR1 SQVTM, CDR2 ANQGSEA. V was pared by 3 bases and J by 7 bases, with 16 bases between. This CDR3 has 14 residues. CDR3 in DNA: TGCAGCGTTGAGGTCTCTGGGGGGTGGAATGAGCAGTTCTTC. This sequence encodes CSVEVSGGWNEQFF.

This sequence joins TRBV6-4 and TRBJ2-1, with 11 bases fitting TRBD1. Germline lookup yields CDR1 MRHNA and CDR2 SNTAGT. The CDR3 has 13 residues. V lost 4 bases, J lost 9 bases, and 2 bases stayed unmatched. CDR3 protein: CASSGTGGGEQFF. As DNA, the CDR3 is TGTGCCAGCAGTGGGACAGGGGGCGGTGAGCAGTTCTTC.

This clonotype was seen at least ten times. This rearrangement joins TRBV5-1 to TRBJ1-2; D is perhaps TRBD1 (5 bases). The V and J ends lost 5 bases and 5 bases respectively, with 19 bases between them. This CDR3 comprises 15 residues. From germline, CDR1 is SGHRS and CDR2 YFSETQ. For the CDR3, the DNA is TGCGCCAGCAGAATTGGGGCAGGCGGCCAGTATGGCTACACCTTC. Encoded protein: CASRIGAGGQYGYTF.

The chain combines TRBV5-4 with TRBJ2-5; the D gene is possibly TRBD1 (5 bases). Germline loops: CDR1 SGHNT, CDR2 YYREEE (reference sequence). The CDR3 extends over 12 amino acids. V lost 6 bases and J lost 3, with 9 bases in between. CDR3 in amino acids: CASNQGEETQYF. The CDR3 DNA follows: TGTGCCAGCAACCAGGGCGAAGAGACCCAGTACTTC.

This clonotype was picked up a small number of times. The V call is TRBV14, the J call TRBJ2-2; possibly TRBD1 for D (5 bases). Germline V gene sequence: CDR1 SGHDN, CDR2 FVKESK. CDR3 length equals 13 residues. V was clipped by 5 bases and J by 6 bases, with 10 bases between them. CDR3 nucleotides: TGTGCCAGCAGCTCAGGGTTCGCCGGGGAGCTGTTTTTT. It yields the protein CASSSGFAGELFF.

The gene calls are TRBV11-2 and TRBJ2-3, with a tentative D call TRBD2 (6 bases). The CDR3 extends over 15 amino acids. V gave up 1 base and J gave up 3 bases, with 11 bases separating them. Germline V gene lookup returns CDR1 SGHAT and CDR2 FQNNGV. This chain's CDR3 is CASSLASRGTDTQYF. DNA for the CDR3: TGTGCCAGCAGCTTAGCCTCGCGGGGTACAGATACGCAGTATTTT.

The V and J genes are TRBV10-3 and TRBJ1-1; D unresolved. The CDR3 loop spans 13 amino acids. V gave up 7 bases and J gave up 0 bases, with 9 bases separating them. Germline V gives CDR1 ENHRY, CDR2 SYGVKD. The CDR3 sequence is CAIMARVNTEAFF. The CDR3 DNA reads TGTGCCATCATGGCCAGAGTGAACACTGAAGCTTTCTTT.

Only a few counts were recorded for this clonotype. The J gene is TRBJ2-3, the V gene TRBV12-3 or TRBV12-4, with 9 bases identical to TRBD1. The CDR3 has 14 amino acids. V was pared by 3 bases and J by 5 bases, with 3 bases of the junction left unmatched. This CDR3 is CASSLYRGRDTQYF. The CDR3 DNA sequence: TGTGCCAGCAGTTTGTACAGGGGGCGAGATACGCAGTATTTT.

This clonotype was observed many times. This chain links TRBV12-3 or TRBV12-4 with TRBJ2-1, with 8 bases that match TRBD2. This CDR3 is 15 amino acids long. V shed 5 bases, J shed 12 bases, and the junction held 15 bases outside the gene matches. The CDR3 nucleotides read TGTGCCAGCAGTGAGACCGGGACTAGTGGTTTTCGGCAGTTCTTC. Amino acid sequence: CASSETGTSGFRQFF.

This rearrangement joins TRBV10-2 to TRBJ2-7; 9 bases fit TRBD1. Germline lookup yields CDR1 WSHSY and CDR2 SAAADI. The CDR3 is 14 amino acids. The V and J ends lost 8 bases and 2 bases, in that order; junction bases with no gene match: 7. This CDR3 is CASGETGGTYEQYV. In DNA, the CDR3 is TGCGCCAGCGGCGAAACAGGGGGCACCTACGAGCAGTACGTC.

This clonotype appeared a few times. This sequence joins TRBV7-9 and TRBJ2-1; 8 nucleotides align to TRBD2. Trimming took 3 bases from V and 3 from J; bases not matched to a gene: 7. The germline gives CDR1 SEHNR, CDR2 FQNEAQ (reference sequence). The CDR3 runs to 16 residues. Here the CDR3 reads CASSLPGGENYNEQFF. The CDR3 region has the DNA TGTGCCAGCAGCTTGCCCGGGGGGGAGAACTACAATGAGCAGTTCTTC.

This clonotype was counted ten times or more. This chain joins TRBV11-2 and TRBJ2-1, with D uncertain. The CDR3 loop spans 15 amino acids. Deletions cut 5 bases from V and 3 bases from J, with 14 bases between. Germline-derived CDR1 and CDR2 are SGHAT and FQNNGV. CDR3: CASSQTEYSYNEQFF. CDR3 DNA sequence: TGTGCCAGCAGCCAAACAGAGTATAGCTACAATGAGCAGTTCTTC.

The chain carries TRBV9 and TRBJ2-3; D is unresolved. Germline values: CDR1 SGDLS, CDR2 YYNGEE. The V gene lost 4 bases and the J gene lost 1 base, with 16 bases spanning the gap. The CDR3 runs 16 residues. CDR3 in amino acids: CASSPNRPTGTDTQYF. CDR3 nucleotides: TGTGCCAGCAGCCCGAATAGACCCACAGGCACAGATACGCAGTATTTT.

This chain uses TRBV7-2 with TRBJ2-3; 9 bases are a match to TRBD2. Germline values: CDR1 SGHTA, CDR2 FQGNSA. This CDR3 is built from 15 residues. V trimming: 1 base; J trimming: 7 bases; junction bases outside the gene matches: 6. The CDR3 loop reads CASSLVAGALNTQYF. In DNA, the CDR3 is TGTGCCAGCAGCTTAGTAGCGGGAGCGCTCAATACGCAGTATTTT.

In its sample, this clonotype was seen a few times. This chain connects TRBV7-9 to TRBJ1-4; D gene ambiguous. V shed 0 bases and J shed 5 bases, with 13 bases lying between them. This CDR3 contains 16 residues. Looked up from germline, CDR1 is SEHNR and CDR2 is FQNEAQ (reference sequence). Written as DNA, the CDR3 is TGTGCCAGCAGCTTAGCGCCGCAGTCCACAAATGAAAAACTGTTTTTT. This translates into CASSLAPQSTNEKLFF.

This clonotype occurred many times. The rearrangement uses TRBV12-3 or TRBV12-4 and TRBJ2-2, with 7 bases identical to TRBD1. Unmatched junction bases numbered 6, after V lost 6 bases and J lost 2 bases. The CDR3 sequence is 15 residues long. The CDR3: CASRSRQGNTGELFF. As DNA, the CDR3 is TGTGCCAGCAGGTCCCGACAGGGAAACACCGGGGAGCTGTTTTTT.

The chain joins TRBV7-2 to TRBJ2-7; weak D call: TRBD1 (7 bases). The CDR3 length is 15 residues. V was shortened by 5 bases and J by 5 bases, with 19 bases between the two germline ends. CDR1 is SGHTA, CDR2 FQGNSA, per germline. CDR3 DNA: TGTGCCAGCAGCCCCCAGGGGGGCCTCCTGGACGAGCAGTACTTC. Translating gives CASSPQGGLLDEQYF.

This clonotype was counted ten times or more. The chain is built from TRBV24-1 and TRBJ2-2; a weak D match, TRBD1 (6 bases). The CDR3 consists of 20 residues. Germline-derived CDR1 and CDR2 are KGHDR and SFDVKD. Between the trimmed V and J ends, which lost 3 bases and 1 base, there was a span of 23 bases. CDR3 coding DNA: TGTGCCACCAGTGATCGACCCGGGACATCCCCCGCCCGGAACACCGGGGAGCTGTTTTTT. Translating gives CATSDRPGTSPARNTGELFF.